This T cell receptor (beta chain) was identified in a study of OX40 agonist ivuxolimab in advanced cancers. As for the study in general: The dose-escalation group included hepatocellular carcinoma, melanoma, renal cell carcinoma and head and neck cancer.

Blood samples were obtained at baseline, cycle 4 day 1, and cycle 7 day 1. Germline V gives CDR1 MDHEN, CDR2 SYDVKM. V was pared by 6 bases and J by 2 bases, with 13 bases between. The CDR3 is made up of 14 amino acids. Profiled with immunoSEQ multiplex PCR; TCRdb holds only in-frame clones, not every one. Among more than 80,000 clones listed, 90% were seen once. The specimen was CD4+ or CD8+ T cells sorted from blood, collected in a trial of the OX40 agonist ivuxolimab. J is TRBJ2-5 and V is TRBV28, with D perhaps assigned TRBD1 or TRBD2 (5 bases each). The sequence was collected from an adult with an advanced solid tumor such as melanoma, head and neck, liver or kidney cancer. CDR3 in DNA: TGTGCCAGCAGCCGGGGACCAAATCAAGAGACCCAGTACTTC. This gives the protein CASSRGPNQETQYF.